Shown below are 10 T cell receptor beta chains from a single sample sequenced in a study of T-cell memory formation after mild COVID-19. Each CDR3 protein is one row after TCRdb ran MiXCR on the 5' RACE reads. The table has around 300,000 distinct CDR3 sequences, about an eighth seen once; the top ten hold 20% to 25%. Sequenced input: PBMCs or a T cell subset sorted from them (not recorded which). These receptors all stem from a man aged 18-30 years who had mild COVID-19 (a few samples of this study predate the infection). Cell type and time point are not known.

This rearrangement joins TRBV11-2 to TRBJ2-3, with 10 bases matching TRBD1. The germline CDR1 and CDR2 sequences are SGHAT and FQNNGV. The trim removed 6 bases at V and 1 base at J, leaving 10 bases unmatched. This CDR3 has 17 residues. Here the CDR3 reads CASRQKTGTGGTDTQYF. The DNA of the CDR3 is TGTGCCAGCAGACAAAAAACCGGGACAGGGGGCACAGATACGCAGTATTTT.

The V call is TRBV25-1, the J call TRBJ2-1; 8 bases are shared with TRBD1. CDR1 MGHDK and CDR2 SYGVNS come from the germline V gene. This CDR3 is built from 17 residues. Unmatched junction bases numbered 11, after V lost 3 bases and J lost 4 bases. CDR3 loop: CASSDPLAGGRYNEQFF. DNA for the CDR3: TGTGCCAGCAGTGATCCCCTGGCAGGGGGCAGGTACAATGAGCAGTTCTTC.

This clonotype was seen at least ten times. For the CDR3, the DNA is TGCAGCGTTGGACAGCACCAAGAGACCCAGTACTTC. This encodes CSVGQHQETQYF. The chain links TRBV29-1 to TRBJ2-5, with D maybe TRBD1 (5 bases). The CDR3 is 12 amino acids. CDR1 SQVTM and CDR2 ANQGSEA come from the germline V gene. V dropped 4 bases and J dropped 0 bases, with 6 bases sitting between them.

This chain uses TRBV5-6 with TRBJ1-1; D call uncertain. CDR1 and CDR2 (germline): SGHDT, YYEEEE. V was trimmed by 1 base and J by 0 bases, leaving 7 bases between them. CDR3 length: 14 amino acids. The CDR3 DNA reads as TGTGCCAGCAGCTTGTTCGGTGTGAACACTGAAGCTTTCTTT. Residues: CASSLFGVNTEAFF. Together with reference TRBV5-6 and TRBJ1-1, the CDR3 gives the full variable domain: DAGVTQSPTHLIKTRGQQVTLRCSPKSGHDTVSWYQQALGQGPQFIFQYYEEEERQRGNFPDRFSGHQFPNYSSELNVNALLLGDSALYLCASSLFGVNTEAFFGQGTRLTVV.

This clonotype was seen only a few times. The CDR3 nucleotides are TGTGCCAGCAGTTTCCACAATTCACCCCTCCACTTT. Its protein product is CASSFHNSPLHF. This chain uses TRBV27 with TRBJ1-6; D ambiguous. This CDR3 contains 12 residues. Germline values: CDR1 MNHEY, CDR2 SMNVEV (reference sequence). V was trimmed by 3 bases and J by 7 bases, leaving 4 bases between them.

This clonotype was seen a handful of times. The CDR3 sequence: CATSVGGTDTQYF. CDR3 bases: TGCGCCACCTCTGTGGGGGGCACAGATACGCAGTATTTT. The rearrangement joins TRBV5-1 to TRBJ2-3; perhaps D is TRBD1 or TRBD2 (5 bases each). Trimming shortened V by 9 bases and J by 1 base, and 12 bases separated the two germline ends. There are 13 residues in the CDR3. CDR1 and CDR2 from the germline V gene are SGHRS and YFSETQ.

The chain is built from TRBV4-1 and TRBJ1-2; no reliable D call. The CDR3 is 16 amino acids. Trimming took off 2 bases at V and 2 bases at J, with 15 bases between the two ends. Germline CDR1 is MGHRA and CDR2 is YSYEKL. The CDR3 coding sequence is TGCGCCAGCAGCCAACCATGGGGAGTGGGGAACTATGGCTACACCTTC. Protein: CASSQPWGVGNYGYTF.

The sample holds a few counts of this clonotype. The CDR3 spells CSARVSSGGPTDTQYF. The CDR3, as DNA: TGCAGTGCTAGGGTTTCTAGCGGGGGGCCTACAGATACGCAGTATTTT. J is TRBJ2-3 and V is TRBV20-1, with 11 bases that match TRBD2. J lost 3 bases, V lost 3 bases, and 8 bases had no gene match. CDR1 is DFQATT, CDR2 SNEGSKA, per germline (reference sequence). The CDR3 is 16 amino acids.

The rearrangement links TRBV5-5 to TRBJ2-3; tentatively, D is TRBD1 (5 bases). The germline gives CDR1 SGHKS, CDR2 YYEKEE (reference sequence). V lost 1 base, J lost 2 bases, and 14 bases lay in between. The CDR3 contains 16 residues. CDR3 in amino acids: CASSLYQGPTTDTQYF. Written as DNA, the CDR3 is TGTGCCAGCAGCTTGTATCAGGGTCCTACCACAGATACGCAGTATTTT.

This clonotype was counted between two and nine times. The chain uses TRBV27 and TRBJ2-5; D ambiguous. The CDR3 runs to 13 residues. The germline gives CDR1 MNHEY, CDR2 SMNVEV (reference sequence). Trimming took 5 bases from V and 5 from J, leaving 12 bases between them. This chain's CDR3 is CASSRRTWETQYF. CDR3 DNA sequence: TGTGCCAGCAGTAGACGTACTTGGGAGACCCAGTACTTC.